A selection of T cell receptor beta chains follows, all from one sample in a study of liver allograft versus peripheral blood T cells. TCRdb re-derived calls from the reads in MiXCR, one entry per CDR3 protein. This sample carries 5,600 or so distinct CDR3 sequences, 13% to 15% of them seen once, and the ten largest clones take around 3%. The receptor set was obtained from a human patient who had a liver transplant. Some T cells may be transferred from the graft donor. CDR3s include the opening cysteine and the closing phenylalanine or tryptophan. Fields, in order: clone size, J gene, D gene, V gene, CDR3 protein, CDR3 DNA. D genes are given only for firm matches. The size of a clone is reported for some rows only, either as once, few or many, or as a class for expanded clones.

few | TRBJ2-1 | - | TRBV10-3 | CAISPENEQFF | TGTGCCATCAGTCCAGAGAATGAGCAGTTCTTC
many | TRBJ2-3 | - | TRBV24-1 | CATSVGTDTQYF | TGTGCCACCAGTGTAGGCACAGATACGCAGTATTTT
medium-sized | TRBJ2-7 | - | TRBV6-2/TRBV6-3 | CASRGNPNEQYF | TGTGCCAGCAGGGGGAATCCCAACGAGCAGTACTTC
medium-sized | TRBJ2-7 | TRBD1 | TRBV29-1 | CSVRTGSSEQYF | TGCAGCGTTCGGACAGGGTCCTCCGAGCAGTACTTC
many | TRBJ1-5 | - | TRBV28 | CASSLTPGDQPQHF | TGTGCCAGCAGTCTTACCCCAGGGGATCAGCCCCAGCATTTT
few | TRBJ2-7 | - | TRBV7-2 | CASSLAPGTFYEQYF | TGTGCCAGCAGCTTAGCCCCTGGGACTTTCTACGAGCAGTACTTC
medium-sized | TRBJ1-4 | - | TRBV19 | CASSRTYEKLFF | TGTGCCAGTAGCCGAACATACGAAAAACTGTTTTTT
- | TRBJ1-1 | TRBD1 | TRBV3-1 | CASSFTTGDTEAFF | TGTGCCAGCAGCTTTACTACAGGGGACACTGAAGCTTTCTTT
medium-sized | TRBJ1-2 | - | TRBV7-9 | CASSTSLPGYTF | TGTGCCAGCAGCACCTCCCTACCTGGCTACACCTTC
medium-sized | TRBJ1-3 | - | TRBV6-5 | CASSYSEGTISGNTIYF | TGTGCCAGCAGTTACTCAGAAGGGACAATCTCTGGAAACACCATATATTTT
- | TRBJ1-2 | - | TRBV9 | CASSSTRGNTF | TGTGCCAGCAGCTCTACCCGGGGAAACACCTTC
medium-sized | TRBJ2-7 | TRBD2 | TRBV7-2 | CASSLQAGDSYEQYF | TGTGCCAGCAGCTTACAAGCGGGAGACTCCTACGAGCAGTACTTC
many | TRBJ1-6 | TRBD1 | TRBV7-9 | CASSLNPSTGGNSPLHF | TGTGCCAGCAGCTTAAACCCCTCGACAGGGGGCAATTCACCCCTCCACTTT
- | TRBJ2-7 | TRBD1 | TRBV18 | CASSPYSWGTGEWYEQYF | TGTGCCAGCTCACCATACTCCTGGGGGACAGGGGAATGGTACGAGCAGTACTTC
few | TRBJ1-5 | TRBD1 | TRBV5-5 | CASSRTGAVDQPQHF | TGTGCCAGCAGCCGAACAGGGGCGGTCGATCAGCCCCAGCATTTT
medium-sized | TRBJ1-2 | TRBD1 | TRBV6-6 | CASIGRGRGYTF | TGTGCCAGCATCGGCAGGGGGCGTGGCTACACCTTC
medium-sized | TRBJ2-7 | TRBD1 | TRBV18 | CASSPTQGARGQYF | TGTGCCAGCTCACCCACACAGGGGGCGAGGGGGCAGTACTTC
medium-sized | TRBJ1-1 | - | TRBV30 | CAWSEGLNTEAFF | TGTGCCTGGAGTGAGGGTTTGAACACTGAAGCTTTCTTT
few | TRBJ1-5 | TRBD1 | TRBV2 | CASSRQGAYQPQHF | TGTGCCAGCAGTCGACAGGGGGCGTATCAGCCCCAGCATTTT
medium-sized | TRBJ2-7 | TRBD2 | TRBV6-1 | CASSGGLAGEQYF | TGTGCCAGCAGTGGGGGACTAGCCGGGGAGCAGTACTTC
large | TRBJ1-1 | - | TRBV6-1 | CASSLIPGNTEAFF | TGTGCCAGCAGCTTAATTCCAGGGAACACTGAAGCTTTCTTT
medium-sized | TRBJ1-5 | - | TRBV24-1 | CATSTPRQQPQHF | TGTGCCACCAGCACGCCTAGACAGCAGCCCCAGCATTTT
- | TRBJ1-5 | - | TRBV7-9 | CASSQQGGSNQPQHF | TGTGCCAGCAGCCAGCAAGGGGGTAGCAATCAGCCCCAGCATTTT
medium-sized | TRBJ2-7 | - | TRBV6-2/TRBV6-3 | CASASLYEQYF | TGTGCCAGCGCTAGCTTGTACGAGCAGTACTTC
many | TRBJ2-3 | - | TRBV28 | CATFPLVGGTDTQYF | TGTGCCACCTTCCCTCTCGTGGGCGGTACAGATACGCAGTATTTT
many | TRBJ2-7 | TRBD2 | TRBV18 | CASSTSGSYEQYF | TGTGCCAGCTCTACTAGCGGGAGTTACGAGCAGTACTTC
medium-sized | TRBJ2-1 | - | TRBV19 | CASSMRLFLSSYNEQFF | TGTGCCAGTAGTATGAGGCTGTTCCTGAGCTCCTACAATGAGCAGTTCTTC
- | TRBJ2-7 | TRBD2 | TRBV20-1 | CSARDLWGTSGTLRTYEQYF | TGCAGTGCTAGAGATCTTTGGGGGACTAGCGGGACTCTCAGGACCTACGAGCAGTACTTC
medium-sized | TRBJ2-7 | TRBD1 | TRBV19 | CASEARTGGSEQYF | TGTGCCAGCGAAGCCCGGACAGGGGGAAGCGAGCAGTACTTC
medium-sized | TRBJ1-1 | - | TRBV5-4 | CASRGQMNTEAFF | TGTGCCAGCAGAGGTCAGATGAACACTGAAGCTTTCTTT
medium-sized | TRBJ2-1 | - | TRBV6-1 | CASSPARVGNWEQFF | TGTGCCAGCAGTCCCGCTCGGGTGGGGAACTGGGAGCAGTTCTTC
medium-sized | TRBJ2-3 | - | TRBV27 | CASSYGGLSTDTQYF | TGTGCCAGCAGTTATGGGGGTCTGAGCACAGATACGCAGTATTTT
few | TRBJ2-7 | - | TRBV13 | CASSLVGVRGLEQYF | TGTGCCAGCAGCTTAGTCGGTGTCAGGGGACTCGAGCAGTACTTC
medium-sized | TRBJ1-4 | TRBD1 | TRBV6-5 | CASNPTGGTGEKLFF | TGTGCCAGTAACCCAACAGGGGGTACAGGAGAAAAACTGTTTTTT
few | TRBJ1-2 | - | TRBV14 | CASSQLGGRDGYTF | TGTGCCAGCAGCCAACTGGGGGGCAGGGATGGCTACACCTTC
many | TRBJ1-1 | TRBD1 | TRBV6-5 | CASRIRTGPNTEAFF | TGTGCCAGCAGAATAAGGACAGGGCCGAACACTGAAGCTTTCTTT
medium-sized | TRBJ2-7 | TRBD2 | TRBV28 | CASSLLAGTSGKQEQYF | TGTGCCAGCAGTTTATTGGCCGGGACTAGCGGGAAACAGGAGCAGTACTTC
many | TRBJ2-2 | - | TRBV7-9 | CASNYAGSVRSGELFF | TGTGCCAGCAACTATGCAGGGAGTGTTCGTTCCGGGGAGCTGTTTTTT
medium-sized | TRBJ2-7 | TRBD1 | TRBV7-2 | CASSLATTPGQGKYEQYF | TGTGCCAGCAGCTTAGCCACTACACCGGGACAGGGGAAGTACGAGCAGTACTTC
- | TRBJ1-4 | TRBD1 | TRBV2 | CASRTGNEKLFF | TGTGCCAGCAGGACAGGGAACGAAAAACTGTTTTTT
few | TRBJ2-7 | TRBD2 | TRBV28 | CARGTSGFSYEQYF | TGTGCCAGGGGGACTAGCGGATTCTCCTACGAGCAGTACTTC
medium-sized | TRBJ2-7 | TRBD2 | TRBV19 | CASKRASGSPYEQYF | TGTGCCAGTAAAAGAGCTAGCGGGAGTCCCTACGAGCAGTACTTC
few | TRBJ1-5 | - | TRBV28 | CASSLRTLGHQPQHF | TGTGCCAGCAGTTTGCGGACACTAGGCCATCAGCCCCAGCATTTT
few | TRBJ2-1 | TRBD2 | TRBV6-6 | CASSSSGRPGNEQFF | TGTGCCAGCAGTTCGAGCGGGAGGCCGGGGAATGAGCAGTTCTTC
medium-sized | TRBJ1-2 | - | TRBV15 | CATSRESGFDYGYTF | TGTGCCACCAGCAGAGAGTCAGGGTTTGACTATGGCTACACCTTC
few | TRBJ1-4 | - | TRBV20-1 | CSANPGQVRPQKLFF | TGCAGTGCTAACCCGGGACAAGTCCGCCCTCAAAAACTGTTTTTT
many | TRBJ1-6 | TRBD1 | TRBV5-4 | CASRPGQNYNSPLHF | TGTGCCAGCAGACCGGGACAGAACTATAATTCACCCCTCCACTTT
medium-sized | TRBJ1-2 | TRBD1 | TRBV6-2/TRBV6-3 | CASSYPDRSYTF | TGTGCCAGCAGTTACCCGGACAGGAGCTACACCTTC
medium-sized | TRBJ2-1 | TRBD2 | TRBV19 | CASSGVAGGPNNEQFF | TGTGCCAGTAGTGGGGTAGCGGGAGGGCCCAACAATGAGCAGTTCTTC
- | TRBJ1-5 | TRBD1 | TRBV20-1 | CSAHRGLGQPQQF | TGCAGTGCTCACAGGGGGCTCGGACAGCCCCAGCAATTT
few | TRBJ1-5 | - | TRBV28 | CASSLPGGTPYSNQPQHF | TGTGCCAGCAGCCTCCCCGGGGGGACCCCTTATAGCAATCAGCCCCAGCATTTT
many | TRBJ2-1 | - | TRBV7-2 | CASSLWSLPNEQFF | TGTGCCAGCAGCTTATGGTCTTTACCCAATGAGCAGTTCTTC
- | TRBJ1-5 | TRBD1 | TRBV20-1 | CSANPGQGANQPQHF | TGCAGTGCTAACCCGGGACAGGGGGCAAATCAGCCCCAGCATTTT
few | TRBJ1-2 | TRBD1 | TRBV30 | CAWSLRTGVGYTF | TGTGCCTGGAGTTTACGGACAGGGGTAGGCTACACCTTC
few | TRBJ1-2 | TRBD1 | TRBV20-1 | CSAILQGEGYTF | TGCAGTGCTATTCTTCAGGGGGAAGGCTACACCTTC